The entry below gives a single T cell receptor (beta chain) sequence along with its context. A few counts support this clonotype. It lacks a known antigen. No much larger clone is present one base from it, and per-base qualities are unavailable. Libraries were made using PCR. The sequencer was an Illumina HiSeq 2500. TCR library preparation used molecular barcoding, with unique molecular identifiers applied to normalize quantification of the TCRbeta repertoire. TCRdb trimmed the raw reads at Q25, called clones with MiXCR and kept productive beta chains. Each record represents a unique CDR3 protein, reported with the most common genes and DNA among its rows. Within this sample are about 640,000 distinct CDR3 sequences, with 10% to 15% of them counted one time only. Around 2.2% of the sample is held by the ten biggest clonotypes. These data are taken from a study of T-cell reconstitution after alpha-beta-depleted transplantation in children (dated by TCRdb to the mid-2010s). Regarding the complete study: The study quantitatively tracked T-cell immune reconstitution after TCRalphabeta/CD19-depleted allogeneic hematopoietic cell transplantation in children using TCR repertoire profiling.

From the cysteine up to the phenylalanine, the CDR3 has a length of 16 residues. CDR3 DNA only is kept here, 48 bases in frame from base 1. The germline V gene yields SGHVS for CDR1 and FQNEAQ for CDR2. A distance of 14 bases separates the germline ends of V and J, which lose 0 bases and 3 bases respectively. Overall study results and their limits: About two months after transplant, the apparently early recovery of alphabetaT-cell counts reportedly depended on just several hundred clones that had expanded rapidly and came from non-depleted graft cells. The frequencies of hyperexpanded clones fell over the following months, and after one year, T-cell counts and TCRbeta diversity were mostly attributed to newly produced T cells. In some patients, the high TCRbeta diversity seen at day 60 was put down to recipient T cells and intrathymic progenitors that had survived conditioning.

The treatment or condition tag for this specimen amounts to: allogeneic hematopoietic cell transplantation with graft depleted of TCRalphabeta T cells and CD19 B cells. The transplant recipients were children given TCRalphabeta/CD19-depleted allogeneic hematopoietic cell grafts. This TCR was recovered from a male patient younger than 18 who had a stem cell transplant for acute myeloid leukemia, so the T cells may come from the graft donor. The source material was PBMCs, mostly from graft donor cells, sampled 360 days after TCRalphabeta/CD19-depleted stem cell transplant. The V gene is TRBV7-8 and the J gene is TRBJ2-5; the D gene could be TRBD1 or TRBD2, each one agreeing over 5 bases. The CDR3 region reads CASSLATALAEETQYF. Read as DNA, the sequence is TGTGCCAGCAGCTTAGCGACAGCCCTAGCAGAAGAGACCCAGTACTTC.